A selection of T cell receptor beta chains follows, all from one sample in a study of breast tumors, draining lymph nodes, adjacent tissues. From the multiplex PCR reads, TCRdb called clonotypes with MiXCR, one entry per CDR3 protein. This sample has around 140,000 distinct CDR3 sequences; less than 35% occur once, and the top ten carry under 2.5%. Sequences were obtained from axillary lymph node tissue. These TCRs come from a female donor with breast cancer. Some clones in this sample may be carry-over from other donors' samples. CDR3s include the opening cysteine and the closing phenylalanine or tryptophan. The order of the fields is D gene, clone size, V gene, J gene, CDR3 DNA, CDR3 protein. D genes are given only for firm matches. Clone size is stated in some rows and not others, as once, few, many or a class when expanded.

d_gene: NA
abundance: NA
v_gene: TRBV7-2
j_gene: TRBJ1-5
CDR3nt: TGTGCCAGCAGACTACAGGGATGGGACCAGCCCCAGCATTTT
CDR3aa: CASRLQGWDQPQHF

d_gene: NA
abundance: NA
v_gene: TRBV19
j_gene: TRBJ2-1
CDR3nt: TGTGCCAGTACTCCCCCGGGGTTCTACAATGAGCAGTTCTTC
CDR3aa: CASTPPGFYNEQFF

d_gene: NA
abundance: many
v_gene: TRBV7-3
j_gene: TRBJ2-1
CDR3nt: TGTGCCAGCAGCTTATTTCGGGGGGCCGTCAATGAGCAGTTCTTC
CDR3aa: CASSLFRGAVNEQFF

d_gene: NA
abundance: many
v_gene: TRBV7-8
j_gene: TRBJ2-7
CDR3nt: TGTGCCAGCAGCTACCGTTACGAGCAGTACTTC
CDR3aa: CASSYRYEQYF

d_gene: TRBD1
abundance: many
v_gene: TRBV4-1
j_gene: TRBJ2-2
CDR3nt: TGCGCCAGCAGCCAAGAGACAGGGAAAGGGACCGGGGAGCTGTTTTTT
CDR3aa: CASSQETGKGTGELFF

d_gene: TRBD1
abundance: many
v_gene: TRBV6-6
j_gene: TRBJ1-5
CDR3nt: TGTGCCAGCAGTTACCCTACAGGGGAACAGCCCCAGCATTTT
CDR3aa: CASSYPTGEQPQHF

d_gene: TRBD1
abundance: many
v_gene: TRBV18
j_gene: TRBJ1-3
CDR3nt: TGTGCCAGCTCACCACGCCTTACTATCCCGGGACAGGGAGAAAACACCATATATTTT
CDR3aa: CASSPRLTIPGQGENTIYF

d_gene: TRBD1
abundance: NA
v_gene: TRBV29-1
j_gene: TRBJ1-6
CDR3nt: TGCAGCGGGACCGGGACAGGGGGCGAAAATTCACCCCTCCACTTT
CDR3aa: CSGTGTGGENSPLHF

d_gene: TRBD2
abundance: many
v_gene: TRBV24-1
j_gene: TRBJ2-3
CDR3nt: TGTGCCACCAGTGATAGCCCCGGGGGGGCCGGGACAGATACGCAGTATTTT
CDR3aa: CATSDSPGGAGTDTQYF

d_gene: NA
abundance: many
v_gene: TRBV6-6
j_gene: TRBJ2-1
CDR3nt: TGTGCCAGCAGCCTCCTCGGGGAGACTTACAATGAGCAGTTCTTC
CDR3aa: CASSLLGETYNEQFF

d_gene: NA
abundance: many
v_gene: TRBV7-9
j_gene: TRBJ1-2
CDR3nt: TGTGCCAGCAGCTTAGATTTGGCAGCGAGCTATGGCTACACCTTC
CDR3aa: CASSLDLAASYGYTF

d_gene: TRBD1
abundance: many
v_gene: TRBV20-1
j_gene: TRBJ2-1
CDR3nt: TGCAGTGCTAGAGATTCCCGGACAGGGGGCAGCAATGAGCAGTTCTTC
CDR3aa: CSARDSRTGGSNEQFF